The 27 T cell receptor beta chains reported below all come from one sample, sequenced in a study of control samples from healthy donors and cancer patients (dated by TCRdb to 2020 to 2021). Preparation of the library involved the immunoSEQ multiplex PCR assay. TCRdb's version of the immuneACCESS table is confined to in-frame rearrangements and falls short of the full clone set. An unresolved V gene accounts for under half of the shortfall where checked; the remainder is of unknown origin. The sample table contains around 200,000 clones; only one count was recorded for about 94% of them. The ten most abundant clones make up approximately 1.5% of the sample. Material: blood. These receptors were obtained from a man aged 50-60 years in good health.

The CDR3 loop reads CASTPGDLNTEAFF. In nucleotides, the CDR3 is TGTGCCAGCACCCCGGGTGACTTGAACACTGAAGCTTTCTTT. The chain links TRBV3-1 (or the pseudogene TRBV3-2) to TRBJ1-1; the D is unclear. With 7 bases removed from V and 0 bases from J, the gap between germline ends came to 12 bases. CDR1 and CDR2 (germline): LGHDT, YNNKEL (reference sequence). The CDR3 covers 14 residues.

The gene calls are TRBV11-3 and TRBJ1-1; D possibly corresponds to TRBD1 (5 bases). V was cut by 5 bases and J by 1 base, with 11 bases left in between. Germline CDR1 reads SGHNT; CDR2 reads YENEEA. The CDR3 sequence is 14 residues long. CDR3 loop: CASSRGGGNTEAFF. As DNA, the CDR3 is TGTGCCAGCAGCCGCGGGGGAGGGAACACTGAAGCTTTCTTT.

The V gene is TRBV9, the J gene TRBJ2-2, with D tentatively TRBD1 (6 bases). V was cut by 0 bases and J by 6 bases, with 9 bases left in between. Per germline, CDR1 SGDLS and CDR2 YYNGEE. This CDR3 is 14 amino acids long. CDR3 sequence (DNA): TGTGCCAGCAGCGTAGACTCAGGGGCCGGGGAGCTGTTTTTT. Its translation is CASSVDSGAGELFF.

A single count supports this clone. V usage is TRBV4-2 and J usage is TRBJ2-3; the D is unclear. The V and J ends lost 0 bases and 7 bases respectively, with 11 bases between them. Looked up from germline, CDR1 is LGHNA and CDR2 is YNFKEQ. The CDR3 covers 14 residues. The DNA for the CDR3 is TGTGCCAGCAGCCAAGAGACCACCCAAAATACGCAGTATTTT. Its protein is CASSQETTQNTQYF.

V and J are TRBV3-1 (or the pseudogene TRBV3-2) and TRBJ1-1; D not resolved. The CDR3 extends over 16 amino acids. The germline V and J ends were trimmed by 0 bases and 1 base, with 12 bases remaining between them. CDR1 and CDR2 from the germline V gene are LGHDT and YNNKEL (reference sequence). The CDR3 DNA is TGTGCCAGCAGCCAAGACCTGTGGACGGGGAACACTGAAGCTTTCTTT. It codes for CASSQDLWTGNTEAFF.

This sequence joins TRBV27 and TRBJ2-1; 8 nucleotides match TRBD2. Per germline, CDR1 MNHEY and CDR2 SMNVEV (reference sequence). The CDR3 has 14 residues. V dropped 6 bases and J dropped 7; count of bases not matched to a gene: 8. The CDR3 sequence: CASRYGGAANEQFF. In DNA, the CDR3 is TGTGCCAGCAGGTACGGGGGGGCCGCGAATGAGCAGTTCTTC.

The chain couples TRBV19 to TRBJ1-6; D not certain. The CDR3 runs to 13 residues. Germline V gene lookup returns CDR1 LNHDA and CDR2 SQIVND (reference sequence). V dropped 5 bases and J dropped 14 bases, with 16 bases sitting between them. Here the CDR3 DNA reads TGTGCCAGTAGTGACCTTGTCGTCCAATCCCTCCACTTT. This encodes CASSDLVVQSLHF.

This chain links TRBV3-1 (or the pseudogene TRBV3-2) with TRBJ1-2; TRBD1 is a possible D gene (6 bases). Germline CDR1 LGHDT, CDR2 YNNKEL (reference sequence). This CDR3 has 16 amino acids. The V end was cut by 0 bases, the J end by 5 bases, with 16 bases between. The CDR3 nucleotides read TGTGCCAGCAGCCAAGATTTTGTCAGGGGAGGGTATGGCTACACCTTC. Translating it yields CASSQDFVRGGYGYTF.

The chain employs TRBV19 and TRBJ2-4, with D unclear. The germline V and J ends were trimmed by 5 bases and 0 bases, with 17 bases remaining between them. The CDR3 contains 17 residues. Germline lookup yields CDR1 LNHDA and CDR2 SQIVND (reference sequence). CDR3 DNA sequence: TGTGCCAGTAGTTCACTAAAACAGAATTCAGCCAAAAACATTCAGTACTTC. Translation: CASSSLKQNSAKNIQYF.

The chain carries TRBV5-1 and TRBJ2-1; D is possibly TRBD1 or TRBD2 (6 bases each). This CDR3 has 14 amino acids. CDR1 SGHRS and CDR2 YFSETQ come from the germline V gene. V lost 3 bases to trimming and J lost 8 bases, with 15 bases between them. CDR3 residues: CASSWTTGGYEQFF. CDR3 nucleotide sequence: TGCGCCAGCAGCTGGACGACCGGGGGCTATGAGCAGTTCTTC.

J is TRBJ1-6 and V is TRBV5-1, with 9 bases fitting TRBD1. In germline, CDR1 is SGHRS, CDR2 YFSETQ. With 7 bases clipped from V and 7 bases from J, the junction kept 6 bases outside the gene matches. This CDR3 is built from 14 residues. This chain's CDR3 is CASDSGTGNSPLHF. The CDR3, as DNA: TGCGCCAGCGACTCCGGGACAGGGAATTCACCCCTCCACTTT. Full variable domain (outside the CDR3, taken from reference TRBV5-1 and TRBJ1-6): KAGVTQTPRYLIKTRGQQVTLSCSPISGHRSVSWYQQTPGQGLQFLFEYFSETQRNKGNFPGRFSGRQFSNSRSEMNVSTLELGDSALYLCASDSGTGNSPLHFGNGTRLTVT.

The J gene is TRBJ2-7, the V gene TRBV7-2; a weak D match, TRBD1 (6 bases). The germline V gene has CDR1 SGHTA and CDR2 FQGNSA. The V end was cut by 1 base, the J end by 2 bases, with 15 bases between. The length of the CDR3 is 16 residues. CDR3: CASSLVVLGGAYEQYF. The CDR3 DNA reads TGTGCCAGCAGCTTAGTGGTTCTAGGGGGTGCCTACGAGCAGTACTTC.

The CDR3 DNA sequence: TGCGCCAGCAGCCCGTTTAGTACAGCCCCCGGGGGTACTGAAGCTTTCTTT. This encodes CASSPFSTAPGGTEAFF. The V call is TRBV5-1, the J call TRBJ1-1; TRBD1 is a possible D gene (5 bases). The CDR3 loop spans 17 amino acids. The V end was cut by 4 bases, the J end by 5 bases, with 24 bases between. Germline CDR1 reads SGHRS; CDR2 reads YFSETQ. Filled out from reference TRBV5-1 and TRBJ1-1, the complete variable domain reads KAGVTQTPRYLIKTRGQQVTLSCSPISGHRSVSWYQQTPGQGLQFLFEYFSETQRNKGNFPGRFSGRQFSNSRSEMNVSTLELGDSALYLCASSPFSTAPGGTEAFFGQGTRLTVV.

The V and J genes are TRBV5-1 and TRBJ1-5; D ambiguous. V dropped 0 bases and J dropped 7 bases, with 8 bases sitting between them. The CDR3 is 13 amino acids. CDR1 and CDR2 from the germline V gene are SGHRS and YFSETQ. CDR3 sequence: CASSLGGPQPQHF. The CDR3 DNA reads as TGCGCCAGCAGCTTGGGAGGGCCCCAGCCCCAGCATTTT.

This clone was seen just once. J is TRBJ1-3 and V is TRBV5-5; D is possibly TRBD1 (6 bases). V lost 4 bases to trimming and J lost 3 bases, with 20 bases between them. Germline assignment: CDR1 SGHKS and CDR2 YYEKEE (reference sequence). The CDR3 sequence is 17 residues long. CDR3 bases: TGTGCCAGCAGCCCGGCCGGGGGAGGGGGAAGTGGAAACACCATATATTTT. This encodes CASSPAGGGGSGNTIYF.

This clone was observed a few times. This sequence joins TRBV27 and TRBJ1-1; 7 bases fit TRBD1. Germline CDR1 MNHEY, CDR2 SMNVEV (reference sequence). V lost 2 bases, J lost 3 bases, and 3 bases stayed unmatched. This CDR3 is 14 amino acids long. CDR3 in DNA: TGTGCCAGCAGTTTAGAGGGGGCAGACACTGAAGCTTTCTTT. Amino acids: CASSLEGADTEAFF.

The CDR3 protein is CASSRRDQPQHF. The CDR3 nucleotides read TGTGCCAGCAGTCGCCGAGATCAGCCCCAGCATTTT. The V gene is TRBV6-2 or TRBV6-3, the J gene TRBJ1-5; no clear D gene. V was pared by 5 bases and J by 5 bases, with 7 bases between. CDR3 size: 12 residues. Per the germline V gene, CDR1 is MNHEY and CDR2 is SVGEGT.

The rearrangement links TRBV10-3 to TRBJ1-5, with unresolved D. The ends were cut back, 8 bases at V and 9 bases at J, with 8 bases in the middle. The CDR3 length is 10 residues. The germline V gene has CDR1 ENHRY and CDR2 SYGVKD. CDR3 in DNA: TGTGCCATCCCTTTGAGGCCCCAGCATTTT. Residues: CAIPLRPQHF.

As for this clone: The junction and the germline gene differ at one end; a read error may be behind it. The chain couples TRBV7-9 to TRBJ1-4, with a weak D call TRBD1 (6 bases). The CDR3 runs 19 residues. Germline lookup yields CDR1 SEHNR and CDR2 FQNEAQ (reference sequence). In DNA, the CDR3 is TGTGTCAGCAGCTTAGATTGGTGGGACACGAAACGTTCTAATGAAAAACTGTTTTTT. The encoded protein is CVSSLDWWDTKRSNEKLFF. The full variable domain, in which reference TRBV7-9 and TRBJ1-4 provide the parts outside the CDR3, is DTGVSQNPRHKITKRGQNVTFRCDPISEHNRLYWYRQTLGQGPEFLTYFQNEAQLEKSRLLSDRFSAERPKGSFSTLEIQRTEQGDSAMYLCVSSLDWWDTKRSNEKLFFGSGTQLSVL.

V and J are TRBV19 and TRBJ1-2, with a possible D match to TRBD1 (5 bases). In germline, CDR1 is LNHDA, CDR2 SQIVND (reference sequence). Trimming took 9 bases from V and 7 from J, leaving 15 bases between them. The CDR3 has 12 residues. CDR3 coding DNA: TGTGCCAGCAATCGCCCAGGGTTTGGCTACACCTTC. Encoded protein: CASNRPGFGYTF. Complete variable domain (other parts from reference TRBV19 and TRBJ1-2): DGGITQSPKYLFRKEGQNVTLSCEQNLNHDAMYWYRQDPGQGLRLIYYSQIVNDFQKGDIAEGYSVSREKKESFPLTVTSAQKNPTAFYLCASNRPGFGYTFGSGTRLTVV.

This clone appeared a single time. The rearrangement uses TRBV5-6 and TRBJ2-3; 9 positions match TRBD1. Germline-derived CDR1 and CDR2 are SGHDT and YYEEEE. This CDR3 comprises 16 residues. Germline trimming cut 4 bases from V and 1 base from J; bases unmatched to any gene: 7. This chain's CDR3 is CASSPDTGGGTDTQYF. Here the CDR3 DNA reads TGTGCCAGCAGCCCCGATACAGGGGGCGGCACAGATACGCAGTATTTT. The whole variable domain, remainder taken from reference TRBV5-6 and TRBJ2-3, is DAGVTQSPTHLIKTRGQQVTLRCSPKSGHDTVSWYQQALGQGPQFIFQYYEEEERQRGNFPDRFSGHQFPNYSSELNVNALLLGDSALYLCASSPDTGGGTDTQYFGPGTRLTVL.

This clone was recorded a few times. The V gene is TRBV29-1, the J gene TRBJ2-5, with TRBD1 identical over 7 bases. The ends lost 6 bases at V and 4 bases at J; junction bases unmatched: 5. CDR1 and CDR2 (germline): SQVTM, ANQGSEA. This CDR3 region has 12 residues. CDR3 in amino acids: CSVHRGRETQYF. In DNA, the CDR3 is TGCAGCGTACACAGGGGACGAGAGACCCAGTACTTC.

CDR3 nucleotides: TGTGCCAGCAGCTCCTTGGGACGGTTGAACACTGAAGCTTTCTTT. Protein: CASSSLGRLNTEAFF. This sequence joins TRBV5-4 and TRBJ1-1; D might be TRBD1 (5 bases). The CDR3 is 15 amino acids. Trimming removed 3 bases from V and 0 bases from J, with 12 bases in between. Germline lookup yields CDR1 SGHNT and CDR2 YYREEE (reference sequence).

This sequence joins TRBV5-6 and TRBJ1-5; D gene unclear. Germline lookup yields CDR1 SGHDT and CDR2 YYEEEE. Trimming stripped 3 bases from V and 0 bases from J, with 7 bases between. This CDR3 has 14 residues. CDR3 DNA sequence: TGTGCCAGCAGCTCGAGAATTAGCAATCAGCCCCAGCATTTT. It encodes CASSSRISNQPQHF.

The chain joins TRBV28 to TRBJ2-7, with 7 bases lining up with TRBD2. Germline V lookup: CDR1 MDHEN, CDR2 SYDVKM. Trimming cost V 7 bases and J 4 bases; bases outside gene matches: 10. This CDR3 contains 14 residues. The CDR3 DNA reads TGTGCCAGCACTCCGGGAGGCACCATTTACGAGCAGTACTTC. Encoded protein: CASTPGGTIYEQYF. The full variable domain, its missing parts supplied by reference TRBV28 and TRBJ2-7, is DVKVTQSSRYLVKRTGEKVFLECVQDMDHENMFWYRQDPGLGLRLIYFSYDVKMKEKGDIPEGYSVSREKKERFSLILESASTNQTSMYLCASTPGGTIYEQYFGPGTRLTVT.

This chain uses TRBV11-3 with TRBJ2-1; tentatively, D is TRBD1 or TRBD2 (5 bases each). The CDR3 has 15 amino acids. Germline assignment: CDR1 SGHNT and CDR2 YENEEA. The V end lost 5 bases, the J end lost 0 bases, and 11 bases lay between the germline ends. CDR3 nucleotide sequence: TGTGCCAGCAGCCGGGACGGCGGCTCCTACAATGAGCAGTTCTTC. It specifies CASSRDGGSYNEQFF.

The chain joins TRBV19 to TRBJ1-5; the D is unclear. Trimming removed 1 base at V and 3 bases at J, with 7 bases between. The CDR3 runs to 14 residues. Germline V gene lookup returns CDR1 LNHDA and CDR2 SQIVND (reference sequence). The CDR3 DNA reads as TGTGCCAGTAGTATAGCTGCTAACAATCAGCCCCAGCATTTT. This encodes CASSIAANNQPQHF.